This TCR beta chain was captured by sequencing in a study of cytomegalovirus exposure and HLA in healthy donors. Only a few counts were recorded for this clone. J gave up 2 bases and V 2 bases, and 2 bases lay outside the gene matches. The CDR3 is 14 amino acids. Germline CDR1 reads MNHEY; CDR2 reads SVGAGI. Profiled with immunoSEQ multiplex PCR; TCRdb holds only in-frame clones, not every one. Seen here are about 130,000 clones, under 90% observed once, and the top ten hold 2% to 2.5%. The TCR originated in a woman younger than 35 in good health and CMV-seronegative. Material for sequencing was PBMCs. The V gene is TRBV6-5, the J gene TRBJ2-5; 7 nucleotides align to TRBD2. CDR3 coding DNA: TGTGCCAGCAGTTACGATAGCGGGCAAGAGACCCAGTACTTC. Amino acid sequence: CASSYDSGQETQYF.